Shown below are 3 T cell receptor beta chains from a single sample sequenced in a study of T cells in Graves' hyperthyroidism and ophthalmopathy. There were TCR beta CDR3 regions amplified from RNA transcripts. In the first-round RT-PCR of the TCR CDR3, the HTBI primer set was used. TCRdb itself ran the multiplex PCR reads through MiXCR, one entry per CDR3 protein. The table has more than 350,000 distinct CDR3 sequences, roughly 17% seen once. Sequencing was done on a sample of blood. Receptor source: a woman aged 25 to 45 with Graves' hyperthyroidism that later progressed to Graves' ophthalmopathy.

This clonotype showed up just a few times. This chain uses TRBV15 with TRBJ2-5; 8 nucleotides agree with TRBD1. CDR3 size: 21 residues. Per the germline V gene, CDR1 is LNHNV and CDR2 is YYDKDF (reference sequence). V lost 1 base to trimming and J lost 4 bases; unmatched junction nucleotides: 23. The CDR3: CATSRVGTPVDTSRGPETQYF. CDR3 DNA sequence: TGTGCCACCAGCAGAGTCGGGACCCCGGTGGATACTAGCAGGGGGCCAGAGACCCAGTACTTC.

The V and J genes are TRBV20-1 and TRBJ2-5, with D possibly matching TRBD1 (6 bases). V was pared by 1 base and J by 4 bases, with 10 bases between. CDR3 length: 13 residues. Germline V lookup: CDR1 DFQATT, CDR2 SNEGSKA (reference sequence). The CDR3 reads CSARGGRGETQYF. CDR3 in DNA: TGCAGTGCTAGAGGGGGCAGGGGAGAGACCCAGTACTTC.

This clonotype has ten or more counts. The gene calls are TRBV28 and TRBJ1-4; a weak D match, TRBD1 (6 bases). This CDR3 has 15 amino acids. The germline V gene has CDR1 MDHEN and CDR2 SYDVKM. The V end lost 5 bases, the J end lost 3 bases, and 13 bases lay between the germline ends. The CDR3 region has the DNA TGTGCCAGCAGTCTAACAGGGTCTTCTAATGAAAAACTGTTTTTT. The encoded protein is CASSLTGSSNEKLFF.